This is a list of T cell receptor beta chains from one sample in a study of blood T cell repertoires in COVID-19. The method was immunoSEQ multiplex PCR; TCRdb's version includes in-frame clones alone and lacks a portion of them. The sample yields about 88,000 clones, about 83% seen once. What was sequenced was peripheral blood. The receptors come from a woman aged 70 to 79 with acute or convalescent COVID-19. Both conserved end residues are part of each CDR3. A D gene is named only where the DNA matches it firmly. The size of a clone is reported for some rows only, either as once, few or many, or as a class for expanded clones.

>TRBJ1-2|TRBD1|.|TRBV27
CASSLTGGDYGYTF
TGTGCCAGCAGTTTGACAGGGGGAGACTATGGCTACACCTTC
>TRBJ1-2|TRBD1|.|TRBV7-9
CASSNTGDPSNYGYTF
TGTGCCAGCAGCAATACAGGGGACCCTTCTAACTATGGCTACACCTTC
>TRBJ1-4|.|.|TRBV11-3
CASSPGGLREKLFF
TGTGCCAGCAGCCCCGGGGGTCTTCGGGAAAAACTGTTTTTT
>TRBJ1-1|TRBD1|.|TRBV5-1
CASSLTPGGFAEAFF
TGCGCCAGCAGCTTGACTCCAGGGGGGTTCGCTGAAGCTTTCTTT
>TRBJ2-1|.|.|TRBV10-2
CASSDRQSRAYNEQFF
TGCGCCAGCAGTGATAGACAGTCCCGAGCCTACAATGAGCAGTTCTTC
>TRBJ1-4|.|.|TRBV11-2
CASSLAGLGEKLFF
TGTGCCAGCAGCTTAGCAGGGCTAGGTGAAAAACTGTTTTTT
>TRBJ2-5|.|once|TRBV19
CASSTIGSAQETQYF
TGTGCCAGTAGTACTATTGGGAGCGCCCAAGAGACCCAGTACTTC
>TRBJ2-5|.|.|TRBV5-1
CASSSHPGTEETQYF
TGCGCCAGCAGCTCCCACCCCGGGACTGAAGAGACCCAGTACTTC
>TRBJ1-2|.|once|TRBV2
CASSEAFLSRGAEGGGYTF
TGTGCCAGCAGTGAAGCGTTTCTGAGTCGGGGGGCGGAGGGCGGTGGCTACACCTTC
>TRBJ2-3|.|.|TRBV10-2
CASSERGVVWTDTQYF
TGCGCCAGCAGTGAGCGGGGAGTGGTTTGGACAGATACGCAGTATTTT
>TRBJ1-4|.|.|TRBV5-1
CASSLGGGVMEKLFF
TGCGCCAGCAGCTTAGGGGGAGGGGTGATGGAAAAACTGTTTTTT
>TRBJ2-5|TRBD2|.|TRBV9
CASSVGPLAGEETQYF
TGTGCCAGCAGCGTAGGGCCCCTAGCGGGAGAGGAGACCCAGTACTTC
>TRBJ2-1|.|.|TRBV24-1
CATSDFPGNSYNEQFF
TGTGCCACCAGTGATTTCCCAGGGAACTCCTACAATGAGCAGTTCTTC
>TRBJ1-3|TRBD1|few|TRBV11-1
CASSGTEGNTIYF
TGTGCCAGCAGCGGGACAGAAGGAAACACCATATATTTT
>TRBJ1-2|.|.|TRBV6-5
CASSYTGLRGYTF
TGTGCCAGCAGTTACACAGGGCTCCGTGGCTACACCTTC
>TRBJ2-3|TRBD2|.|TRBV20-1
CSASHSGGASDTQYF
TGCAGTGCGAGTCATAGCGGGGGGGCGTCTGATACGCAGTATTTT
>TRBJ2-3|TRBD1|.|TRBV28
CASSLRTGGGTDTQYF
TGTGCCAGCAGTTTAAGGACAGGGGGGGGCACAGATACGCAGTATTTT